This record concerns one TCR beta chain sequence. This clone was observed once. No antigen is known for it. No base quality information exists; no much larger clone differs at one position. This entry comes from a study of shared clonotypes between healthy human individuals (dated by TCRdb to the early 2020s). Context from the whole study: Three men and a couple of women, aged 18 to 49 years, made up the cohort. For each donor, CD4 naive and CD4 memory were each run on three plates, CD8 naive on two plates, and CD8 memory on one plate. To estimate repertoire size and how much clonotypes are shared between individuals, the study performed deep sequencing of blood TCR repertoires from a few healthy adults. Different laboratories and diverse techniques were used to prepare libraries and sequence TCR repertoires, to increase sequencing depth and limit assay-specific biases. Each donor's leukapheresis produced roughly between roughly 0.94 and 9.5 billion PBMCs.

TCR CDR3 regions were amplified from genomic DNA by multiplex PCR using the deep immunoSEQ assay. Extracted genomic DNA from each cell subset was distributed evenly across all wells of several immunoSEQ 96-well plates, and each plate was treated as a replicate. For sorted subsets, 200 to 250 ng of genomic DNA, equivalent to around 29,000 T cell genomes, went into each replicate PCR. Purified libraries were measured with a Qubit 3.0 fluorometer, size-checked on a Bioanalyzer 2100, and measured again with the KAPA Library Quantification kit. A separate single-read 150-cycle Illumina NextSeq 550 flow cell was used to sequence each immunoSEQ 96-well plate. From the authors' description of their analysis: Because the immunoSEQ output included only junctional sequences and no quality scores, the filtering could not be the same as the filtering used for full-length reads. Sequences were annotated with PyIR, a Python wrapper for IgBLAST v1.9, using IMGT germline references to assign V/J genes and CDR3. Any read was removed if the V/J assignment was weak (E-value above 1e-6), the CDR3 was missing, or the read contained stop codons, out-of-frame junctions, or ambiguous translated residues. V3J clonotypes were defined by identical inferred V gene, J gene, and CDR3 amino acid sequence. Percentage overlap between repertoires was computed as shared unique clonotypes divided by the size of the smaller repertoire. Richness of each repertoire was evaluated using RTK rarefaction, the Chao1 estimator, and Recon v2.1 estimates of unobserved clonotypes. Generation probabilities were computed with OLGA for all TCRbeta clonotypes obtained by the gDNA method from several donors. As stored in TCRdb, this immuneACCESS dataset retains in-frame rearrangements with V and J assigned. A fraction of the clones does not appear; measured against another copy, unresolved V genes explain less than half of the discrepancy, and the remainder lacks a known reason. For V, J and clone size, that table is used; D and trimming come from the DNA. This sample is represented by 600,000 to 800,000 clones; 72% of them were singletons. Of the sample, more than 1.5% falls within the top ten clones.

Points the paper makes about the study in general: Pairwise subsampling led to the expectation that sequencing depth would affect the degree of clonotype sharing among donors. Clonotypes shared by all four sorted-subset donors showed higher generation probabilities than non-shared clonotypes. Across a few donors, approximately 5% of naive CD4, around 3.3% of naive CD8, approximately 2.5% of memory CD4, and approximately 0.4% of memory CD8 clonotypes were shared. Because the study included only a small number of donors, the genetic and exposure-history diversity represented was limited. Sampling was limited to blood, and TCR repertoires in tissue likely differ from TCR repertoires in blood. Naive subsets generally had larger estimated clonotype richness than memory subsets. Even with the large sequencing depth, rarefaction of the sorted-subset datasets indicated that sequencing was incomplete.

Including cysteine and phenylalanine, the CDR3 has 15 amino acids. The CDR3 DNA has 45 bases and is translated from base 1. V is trimmed back by 3 bases and J by 3 bases, and the junction contains 4 bases that no gene match accounts for. The germline V gene specifies SGHTA as CDR1 and FQGNSA as CDR2. Healthy HIV-negative adults with no recently reported acute infections or vaccinations were included as donors. All donors were Caucasian adults living in Nashville, Tennessee, USA. CD4+ T cells were enriched by magnetic negative selection; naive cells were then positively selected on CD45RA, and the negative fraction formed the memory subset. Blood was collected by leukapheresis, and PBMCs were isolated by Ficoll-Histopaque density gradient centrifugation and then cryopreserved in liquid nitrogen vapor phase. Purity and quantity of every magnetically sorted T cell population were checked by analytical flow cytometry. Each sorted fraction had its genomic DNA isolated and then quantified by UV absorbance on a Nanodrop 2000c.

Recombination connected TRBV7-2 to TRBJ2-1; TRBD2 agrees with 8 junctional bases. The receptor's source is a woman aged 25-40 years in good health. Input material: memory CD4+ T cells sorted from blood. What this sample's cell subset or site label stands for: CD45RA-negative fraction. The nucleotide sequence is given as TGTGCCAGCAGCTTTCGAGCGGGGGACTACAATGAGCAGTTCTTC. Translated, this gives CASSFRAGDYNEQFF.